This T cell receptor beta chain was identified in a study of T cell changes during pregnancy in multiple sclerosis. TCRdb's table, derived via immunoSEQ multiplex PCR, lists solely in-frame clones and lacks some. This sample has about 54,000 clones, with about 91% found just once. The CDR3 totals 14 residues. Germline CDR1 reads SGHRS; CDR2 reads YFSETQ. Losses at the gene ends were 2 bases for V and 1 base for J; bases not matched to a gene: 2. This material consisted of peripheral blood, taken after pregnancy. The TCR comes from a female donor in good health, enrolled as a control in a pregnancy study. V and J are TRBV5-1 and TRBJ1-1; 7 bases are shared with TRBD1. Here the CDR3 reads CASSFRTGNTEAFF. The CDR3 DNA reads TGCGCCAGCAGCTTCCGGACAGGGAACACTGAAGCTTTCTTT. Filled out from reference TRBV5-1 and TRBJ1-1, the complete variable domain reads KAGVTQTPRYLIKTRGQQVTLSCSPISGHRSVSWYQQTPGQGLQFLFEYFSETQRNKGNFPGRFSGRQFSNSRSEMNVSTLELGDSALYLCASSFRTGNTEAFFGQGTRLTVV.